The clone carrying this TCR beta chain has a handful of counts. The CDR3 is 15 residues long. The V gene end was trimmed by 4 bases and the J gene end by 5 bases; junction bases not matched to a gene: 3. CDR1 is SGHRS and CDR2 is YFSETQ in the germline V gene. TCRdb called the 5' RACE reads again in MiXCR, with one record for every CDR3 protein. In the table there are 570,000 or so distinct CDR3 sequences, approximately 9.6% of which are singletons. These data belong to a study of identical twins. This sample also belongs to another study, concerning yellow fever vaccine responses in identical twins.

Specimen: PBMCs. This sequence originates from a woman younger than 35 in good health. This chain connects TRBV5-1 to TRBJ2-3; 14 bases map to TRBD2. The CDR3 DNA reads TGCGCCAGCAGCGGGACTAGCGGGAGTGGAGATACGCAGTATTTT. It is translated as CASSGTSGSGDTQYF.